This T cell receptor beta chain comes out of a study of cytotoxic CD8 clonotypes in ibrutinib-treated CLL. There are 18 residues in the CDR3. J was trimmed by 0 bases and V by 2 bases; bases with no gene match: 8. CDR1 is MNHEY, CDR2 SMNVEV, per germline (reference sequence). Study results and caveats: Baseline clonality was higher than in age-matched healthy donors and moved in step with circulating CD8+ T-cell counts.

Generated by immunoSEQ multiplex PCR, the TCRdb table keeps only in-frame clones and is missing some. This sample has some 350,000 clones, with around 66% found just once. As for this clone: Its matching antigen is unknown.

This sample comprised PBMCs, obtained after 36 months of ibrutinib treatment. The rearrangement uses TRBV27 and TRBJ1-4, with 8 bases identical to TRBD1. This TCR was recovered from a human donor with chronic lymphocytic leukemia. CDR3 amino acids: CASSLDGTGVPTNEKLFF. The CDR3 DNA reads TGTGCCAGCAGTTTAGACGGGACAGGAGTACCAACTAATGAAAAACTGTTTTTT.